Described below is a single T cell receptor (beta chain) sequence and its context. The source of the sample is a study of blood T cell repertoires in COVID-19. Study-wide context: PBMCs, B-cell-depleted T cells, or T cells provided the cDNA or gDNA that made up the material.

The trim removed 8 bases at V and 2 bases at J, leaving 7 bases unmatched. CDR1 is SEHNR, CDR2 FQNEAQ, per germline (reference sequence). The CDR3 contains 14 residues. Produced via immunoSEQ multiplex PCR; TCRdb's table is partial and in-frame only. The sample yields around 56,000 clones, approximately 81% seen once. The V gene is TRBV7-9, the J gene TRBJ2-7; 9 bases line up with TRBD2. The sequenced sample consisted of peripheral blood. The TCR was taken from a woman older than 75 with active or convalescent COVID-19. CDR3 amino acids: CASATSGRTYEQYF. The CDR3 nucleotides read TGTGCCAGCGCCACTAGCGGGCGTACCTACGAGCAGTACTTC.